What follows are 22 T cell receptor beta chains derived from one specimen sequenced in a study of early T cells in non-severe SARS-CoV-2 infection. TCRdb fed the 5' RACE reads into MiXCR, producing one record per CDR3 protein. The repertoire holds 60,000 to 75,000 distinct CDR3 sequences, roughly 12% seen once, with about 4.2% in the top ten. Sequencing used whole blood. Every receptor here comes from an adult who was a healthcare worker with PCR-confirmed SARS-CoV-2 infection or an uninfected control (not recorded which).

The genes are TRBV6-1 and TRBJ2-4, with 7 bases aligning to TRBD2. This CDR3 is built from 14 residues. Germline V CDR1 and CDR2: MNHNS, SASEGT. J gave up 7 bases and V 2 bases, and 5 bases lay outside the gene matches. In DNA form, the CDR3 reads TGTGCCAGCAGTGAACTAGCGGAGGTGAACATTCAGTACTTC. Amino acid sequence: CASSELAEVNIQYF.

This clonotype came up many times. This sequence joins TRBV29-1 and TRBJ2-5; D might be TRBD2 (6 bases). In germline, CDR1 is SQVTM, CDR2 ANQGSEA. This CDR3 spans 12 amino acids. The ends were cut back, 4 bases at V and 5 bases at J, with 11 bases in the middle. CDR3 sequence: CSVGGNGETQYF. The DNA for the CDR3 is TGCAGCGTTGGCGGGAATGGGGAGACCCAGTACTTC.

The rearrangement links TRBV2 to TRBJ1-3; TRBD1 matches 9 bases. The germline gives CDR1 SNHLY, CDR2 FYNNEI. This CDR3 comprises 15 residues. V shed 6 bases, J shed 2 bases, and the junction held 5 bases outside the gene matches. As DNA, the CDR3 is TGTGCCAGCAGGGTATGGACAGGGGCTGGAAACACCATATATTTT. It translates to CASRVWTGAGNTIYF.

This clonotype showed up just a few times. The V call is TRBV5-8, the J call TRBJ2-3; D is ambiguous. V was clipped by 3 bases and J by 5 bases, with 16 bases between them. This CDR3 has 15 amino acids. Germline CDR1 SGHTS, CDR2 YDEGEE. The CDR3 reads CASSWYPLPRDTQYF. The CDR3 region has the DNA TGTGCCAGCAGCTGGTATCCCCTCCCCCGAGATACGCAGTATTTT. The variable domain in full, with the rest retrieved from reference TRBV5-8 and TRBJ2-3, is EAGVTQSPTHLIKTRGQQATLRCSPISGHTSVYWYQQALGLGLQFLLWYDEGEERNRGNFPPRFSGRQFPNYSSELNVNALELEDSALYLCASSWYPLPRDTQYFGPGTRLTVL.

The rearrangement uses TRBV6-1 and TRBJ1-2; D may be TRBD1 (5 bases). Trimming took 4 bases from V and 4 from J, leaving 10 bases between them. This CDR3 contains 13 residues. Germline V gene sequence: CDR1 MNHNS, CDR2 SASEGT. The CDR3 bases are TGTGCCAGCAGTGTGGGGGGTTTCTATGGCTACACCTTC. Its protein product is CASSVGGFYGYTF.

The chain recombines TRBV20-1 with TRBJ1-1; D ambiguous. The CDR3 covers 12 residues. The germline V gene has CDR1 DFQATT and CDR2 SNEGSKA (reference sequence). The V and J ends lost 2 bases and 3 bases respectively, with 7 bases between them. The CDR3 sequence is CSARLRDTEAFF. The DNA for the CDR3 is TGCAGTGCTAGACTCCGGGACACTGAAGCTTTCTTT.

This clonotype was seen ten or more times. This rearrangement joins TRBV27 to TRBJ1-6, with D uncertain. V shed 3 bases and J shed 1 base, with 7 bases lying between them. This CDR3 has 15 amino acids. CDR1 MNHEY and CDR2 SMNVEV come from the germline V gene (reference sequence). The CDR3 nucleotides are TGTGCCAGCAGTTTTAAGGAGTCCTATAATTCACCCCTCCACTTT. The encoded protein is CASSFKESYNSPLHF.

The chain recombines TRBV3-1 with TRBJ2-5; D not resolved. The CDR3 consists of 10 residues. V lost 4 bases and J 13 bases, leaving 10 bases between the germline ends. CDR1 is LGHDT and CDR2 is YNNKEL in the germline V gene (reference sequence). The CDR3 coding sequence is TGTGCCAGCAGCCGGACGGAATGGTACTTC. Translation gives CASSRTEWYF.

This clonotype was observed at least ten times. The chain is built from TRBV7-9 and TRBJ1-4; D may be TRBD1 (5 bases). The CDR3 is 14 residues long. Trimming took off 5 bases at V and 8 bases at J, with 15 bases between the two ends. Germline lookup yields CDR1 SEHNR and CDR2 FQNEAQ (reference sequence). CDR3 sequence: CASSPDSSTEKLFF. The CDR3 bases are TGTGCCAGCAGCCCCGACAGCTCGACGGAAAAACTGTTTTTT.

The rearrangement uses TRBV29-1 and TRBJ2-3; TRBD2 matches at 10 bases. The length of the CDR3 is 14 residues. Germline V gene data show CDR1 as SQVTM and CDR2 as ANQGSEA. The trim removed 7 bases at V and 4 bases at J, leaving 8 bases unmatched. This CDR3 reads CSGEAGGPADTQYF. The CDR3 nucleotides read TGCAGCGGAGAAGCGGGGGGGCCGGCAGATACGCAGTATTTT.

V usage is TRBV18 and J usage is TRBJ2-7; TRBD2 aligns across 13 bases. Germline loops: CDR1 KGHSH, CDR2 LQKENI. This CDR3 region has 15 residues. After removal of 6 bases from V and 2 bases from J, the junction contained 4 bases not matched to a gene. The CDR3 DNA follows: TGTGCCAGCTCGCCCGGGACTAGCGGGACCTACGAGCAGTACTTC. Its translation: CASSPGTSGTYEQYF.

The V call is TRBV19, the J call TRBJ1-5, with 9 bases identical to TRBD1. The CDR3 length is 14 residues. V lost 4 bases to trimming and J lost 3 bases; unmatched junction nucleotides: 1. Germline CDR1 and CDR2: LNHDA and SQIVND (reference sequence). The CDR3 is CASSRDRVNQPQHF. In DNA form, the CDR3 reads TGTGCCAGTAGTAGGGACAGGGTCAATCAGCCCCAGCATTTT.

With regard to this clonotype: The junction does not match germline at one end; this may be a read error. The rearrangement uses TRBV2 and TRBJ1-4; D perhaps matches TRBD1 (5 bases). The CDR3 is 13 amino acids. Looked up from germline, CDR1 is SNHLY and CDR2 is FYNNEI. The CDR3 is CASLREVGEKPFF. Written as DNA, the CDR3 is TGTGCCAGCCTGAGAGAAGTGGGGGAAAAACCGTTTTTT.

The rearrangement links TRBV7-9 to TRBJ2-3; 9 nucleotides align to TRBD2. Germline V gene lookup returns CDR1 SEHNR and CDR2 FQNEAQ (reference sequence). The CDR3 has 15 residues. The trim removed 4 bases at V and 3 bases at J, leaving 5 bases unmatched. CDR3 protein: CASSSSGLATDTQYF. CDR3 in DNA: TGTGCCAGCAGCTCTAGCGGACTAGCGACAGATACGCAGTATTTT.

Many counts were recorded for this clonotype. The chain links TRBV12-3 or TRBV12-4 to TRBJ1-6; TRBD1 is a possible D gene (5 bases). The CDR3 consists of 14 residues. Trimming pared 4 bases from V and 7 bases from J, leaving 11 bases between. The CDR3 reads CASSSGTRNSPLHF. The DNA of the CDR3 is TGTGCCAGCAGTTCCGGGACCCGAAATTCACCCCTCCACTTT.

CDR3 amino acids: CASSLRTPPWDEQFF. CDR3 nucleotides: TGTGCCAGCAGCTTAAGAACCCCCCCTTGGGATGAGCAGTTCTTC. The genes are TRBV7-3 and TRBJ2-1, with no clear D. Germline CDR1 reads SGHTA; CDR2 reads FQGTGA. The V gene lost 1 base and the J gene lost 8 bases, with 15 bases spanning the gap. There are 15 residues in the CDR3.

The chain joins TRBV7-9 to TRBJ1-5; D uncertain. V lost 3 bases, J lost 1 base, and 16 bases lay in between. CDR3 size: 17 residues. From germline, CDR1 is SEHNR and CDR2 FQNEAQ (reference sequence). CDR3 sequence reads: CASSFDPPRLSNQPQHF. In DNA form, the CDR3 reads TGTGCCAGCAGCTTTGACCCCCCCAGGCTCAGCAATCAGCCCCAGCATTTT.

This clonotype was counted many times. The chain carries TRBV12-3 or TRBV12-4 and TRBJ2-7; TRBD2 aligns across 9 bases. V lost 5 bases to trimming and J lost 3 bases; unmatched junction nucleotides: 8. The CDR3 loop spans 15 amino acids. CDR3 sequence: CASSRAGGIFYEQYF. The CDR3 DNA is TGTGCCAGCAGTCGGGCGGGGGGGATTTTCTACGAGCAGTACTTC.

This clonotype came up a few times. The chain uses TRBV7-8 and TRBJ1-4, with a weak D call TRBD1 (5 bases). Germline CDR1 SGHVS, CDR2 FQNEAQ. V lost 5 bases and J 3 bases, leaving 13 bases between the germline ends. The CDR3 spans 15 residues. CDR3 nucleotides: TGTGCCAGCAGCAACCAGGGTTCGGCTAATGAAAAACTGTTTTTT. Translated, it gives CASSNQGSANEKLFF. The full variable domain, its missing parts supplied by reference TRBV7-8 and TRBJ1-4, is GAGVSQSPRYKVAKRGQDVALRCDPISGHVSLFWYQQALGQGPEFLTYFQNEAQLDKSGLPSDRFFAERPEGSVSTLKIQRTQQEDSAVYLCASSNQGSANEKLFFGSGTQLSVL.

This clonotype was seen many times. The V call is TRBV11-2, the J call TRBJ2-3, with TRBD1 identical over 9 bases. This CDR3 region has 16 residues. Germline V gene data show CDR1 as SGHAT and CDR2 as FQNNGV. After removal of 5 bases from V and 0 bases from J, the junction contained 6 bases not matched to a gene. CDR3 region: CASSMTGGLSTDTQYF. CDR3 nucleotide sequence: TGTGCCAGCAGCATGACAGGGGGGCTGAGCACAGATACGCAGTATTTT. The entire variable domain, with the rest obtained from reference TRBV11-2 and TRBJ2-3, is as follows: EAGVAQSPRYKIIEKRQSVAFWCNPISGHATLYWYQQILGQGPKLLIQFQNNGVVDDSQLPKDRFSAERLKGVDSTLKIQPAKLEDSAVYLCASSMTGGLSTDTQYFGPGTRLTVL.

This clonotype came up a few times. The chain joins TRBV12-3 or TRBV12-4 to TRBJ1-4, with 8 bases lining up with TRBD1. V shed 6 bases and J 1 base; nucleotides not matched to a gene: 4. The CDR3 is made up of 15 amino acids. CDR3 protein: CASRSTGETNEKLFF. The CDR3 bases are TGTGCCAGCAGGTCGACAGGGGAAACTAATGAAAAACTGTTTTTT.

This clonotype came up a few times. This chain connects TRBV7-3 to TRBJ2-1, with D perhaps TRBD2 (6 bases). V gave up 2 bases and J gave up 0 bases, with 8 bases separating them. This CDR3 spans 15 amino acids. The germline CDR1 and CDR2 sequences are SGHTA and FQGTGA. The CDR3 coding sequence is TGTGCCAGCAGCTTACAACTAGCCTCCTACAATGAGCAGTTCTTC. Protein product: CASSLQLASYNEQFF.